The 25 T cell receptor beta chains below all came from one sample that was sequenced in a study of OX40 agonist ivuxolimab in advanced cancers. Generated by immunoSEQ multiplex PCR, the TCRdb table keeps only in-frame clones and is missing some. The sample records some 82,000 clones, roughly nine tenths being singletons. The sequenced sample was CD4+ or CD8+ T cells sorted from blood, obtained in a trial of the OX40 agonist ivuxolimab. These TCRs come from an adult with an advanced solid tumor such as melanoma, head and neck, liver or kidney cancer.

This chain connects TRBV11-2 to TRBJ2-3, with 12 bases that match TRBD2. The CDR3 loop spans 14 amino acids. Trimming removed 2 bases from V and 11 bases from J; junction bases left unmatched: 5. CDR1 is SGHAT, CDR2 FQNNGV, per germline. CDR3: CASSLQLAGGMQYF. The CDR3 DNA sequence: TGTGCCAGCAGCTTACAACTAGCGGGAGGAATGCAGTATTTT.

The V gene is TRBV10-1, the J gene TRBJ1-5; the D gene is possibly TRBD1 (5 bases). V lost 4 bases to trimming and J lost 1 base, with 11 bases between them. The CDR3 has 15 amino acids. The germline CDR1 and CDR2 sequences are WNHNN and SYGVQD (reference sequence). CDR3 in amino acids: CASSGTTVSNQPQHF. For the CDR3, the DNA is TGCGCCAGCAGTGGCACGACAGTGAGCAATCAGCCCCAGCATTTT.

This chain links TRBV4-1 with TRBJ1-5; tentative D call: TRBD1 (6 bases). Germline V lookup: CDR1 MGHRA, CDR2 YSYEKL. V was clipped by 3 bases and J by 3 bases, with 12 bases between them. This CDR3 is built from 15 residues. Here the CDR3 reads CASSQEGQYNQPQHF. The CDR3, as DNA: TGCGCCAGCAGCCAGGAAGGACAGTACAATCAGCCCCAGCATTTT.

This clone turned up a few times. V and J are TRBV30 and TRBJ1-1, with TRBD1 matching over 12 bases. The V and J ends lost 3 bases and 3 bases, in that order; junction bases with no gene match: 5. The CDR3 has 15 residues. Germline values: CDR1 GTSNPN, CDR2 SVGIG (reference sequence). The CDR3 spells CAWSLGTGGYTEAFF. The CDR3 nucleotides are TGTGCCTGGAGCCTTGGGACAGGGGGCTACACTGAAGCTTTCTTT. Full variable domain (remainder filled in from reference TRBV30 and TRBJ1-1): SQTIHQWPATLVQPVGSPLSLECTVEGTSNPNLYWYRQAAGRGLQLLFYSVGIGQISSEVPQNLSASRPQDRQFILSSKKLLLSDSGFYLCAWSLGTGGYTEAFFGQGTRLTVV.

The genes are TRBV2 and TRBJ2-5, with TRBD2 identical over 14 bases. V shed 6 bases and J 4 bases; nucleotides not matched to a gene: 10. CDR3 length equals 17 residues. Germline CDR1 reads SNHLY; CDR2 reads FYNNEI. The CDR3 DNA is TGTGCCAGCAGGGACCCGGGACTAGCGGGAGATCCAGAGACCCAGTACTTC. Encoded protein: CASRDPGLAGDPETQYF.

The genes are TRBV20-1 and TRBJ1-1; the D is unclear. The CDR3 sequence is 11 residues long. CDR1 is DFQATT and CDR2 is SNEGSKA in the germline V gene (reference sequence). Trimming removed 7 bases from V and 1 base from J, with 7 bases in between. The CDR3 coding sequence is TGCAGTGTGGACTGGAACACTGAAGCTTTCTTT. This gives the protein CSVDWNTEAFF.

This chain connects TRBV10-2 to TRBJ2-5; D is perhaps TRBD1 (6 bases). The CDR3 is 13 amino acids. Trimming left V 4 bases short and J 1 base short, with 7 bases between. The germline CDR1 and CDR2 sequences are WSHSY and SAAADI. The CDR3 is CASSGQVQETQYF. CDR3 DNA sequence: TGCGCCAGCAGTGGACAGGTCCAAGAGACCCAGTACTTC.

The chain couples TRBV28 to TRBJ1-1; D is uncertain. The CDR3 covers 14 residues. Trimming removed 6 bases at V and 4 bases at J, with 15 bases between. Per germline, CDR1 MDHEN and CDR2 SYDVKM. The CDR3 DNA is TGTGCCAGCAGAACACGAGGGTCGTTCACTGAAGCTTTCTTT. Its translation: CASRTRGSFTEAFF.

CDR3 bases: TGTGCCAGCAGCCCCTTCCAAGGGGGCGCATCTGGAAACACCATATATTTT. It yields the protein CASSPFQGGASGNTIYF. The chain links TRBV9 to TRBJ1-3; TRBD1 matches at 7 bases. CDR1 and CDR2 (germline): SGDLS, YYNGEE. The V gene end was trimmed by 4 bases and the J gene end by 1 base; junction bases not matched to a gene: 11. This CDR3 has 17 amino acids.

The chain employs TRBV5-1 and TRBJ1-1; D gene uncertain. The germline gives CDR1 SGHRS, CDR2 YFSETQ. V lost 2 bases and J 4 bases, leaving 12 bases between the germline ends. CDR3 length: 14 residues. For the CDR3, the DNA is TGCGCCAGCAGCTTTGAGGGAACGGGCACTGAAGCTTTCTTT. This gives the protein CASSFEGTGTEAFF.

CDR3 in DNA: TGTGCCAGCAGTTTATCGGGAGGGGATCGGAATCAGCCCCAGCATTTT. It translates to CASSLSGGDRNQPQHF. The chain uses TRBV28 and TRBJ1-5, with D possibly matching TRBD1 (5 bases). The CDR3 covers 16 residues. Trimming removed 1 base at V and 4 bases at J, with 14 bases between. Germline values: CDR1 MDHEN, CDR2 SYDVKM.

V gene TRBV2 combines with J gene TRBJ2-2, with no clear D. The V gene lost 6 bases and the J gene lost 6 bases, with 5 bases spanning the gap. The germline CDR1 and CDR2 sequences are SNHLY and FYNNEI. The CDR3 is 11 residues long. The CDR3 DNA is TGTGCCAGCAGGGAGCCCGGGGAGCTGTTTTTT. Translating gives CASREPGELFF. Looking up the rest from reference TRBV2 and TRBJ2-2 gives the full variable domain: EPEVTQTPSHQVTQMGQEVILRCVPISNHLYFYWYRQILGQKVEFLVSFYNNEISEKSEIFDDQFSVERPDGSNFTLKIRSTKLEDSAMYFCASREPGELFFGEGSRLTVL.

This CDR3 reads CASSRTSQETQYF. DNA for the CDR3: TGTGCCAGCAGCCGGACTAGTCAAGAGACCCAGTACTTC. The chain joins TRBV7-2 to TRBJ2-5; the match to TRBD2 covers 7 bases. The CDR3 length is 13 residues. V dropped 5 bases and J dropped 2; count of bases not matched to a gene: 2. Germline V gene sequence: CDR1 SGHTA, CDR2 FQGNSA.

The chain employs TRBV18 and TRBJ1-1; D might be TRBD1 (6 bases). This CDR3 is built from 14 residues. V gave up 3 bases and J gave up 6 bases, with 14 bases separating them. Germline V gene lookup returns CDR1 KGHSH and CDR2 LQKENI. The DNA of the CDR3 is TGTGCCAGCTCACCGACCCAACAGGGTTCTGAAGCTTTCTTT. Translating gives CASSPTQQGSEAFF.

V is TRBV7-8 and J is TRBJ2-3; 7 bases match TRBD2. CDR1 is SGHVS and CDR2 is FQNEAQ in the germline V gene. The CDR3 loop spans 17 amino acids. The junction had 13 bases not matched to a gene; V was cut back by 4 bases and J by 3 bases. CDR3 in amino acids: CASSSGGLAEFTDTQYF. In DNA form, the CDR3 reads TGTGCCAGCAGCTCCGGTGGCCTAGCGGAATTTACAGATACGCAGTATTTT.

This rearrangement joins TRBV6-1 to TRBJ2-3; perhaps D is TRBD1 or TRBD2 (5 bases each). The V and J ends lost 3 bases and 6 bases respectively, with 13 bases between them. Germline V gene data show CDR1 as MNHNS and CDR2 as SASEGT. The CDR3 totals 14 residues. CDR3 residues: CASSEGLAGDTQYF. The CDR3 DNA is TGTGCCAGCAGTGAGGGGCTAGCTGGTGATACGCAGTATTTT.

J is TRBJ2-1 and V is TRBV28; 14 nucleotides agree with TRBD2. V lost 5 bases and J lost 3; bases outside the gene matches: 6. The CDR3 totals 17 residues. Germline CDR1 MDHEN, CDR2 SYDVKM. CDR3 amino acids: CASSPTGTSGSYNEQFF. The DNA of the CDR3 is TGTGCCAGCAGTCCGACCGGGACTAGCGGGAGCTACAATGAGCAGTTCTTC.

There are a few counts of this clone. The chain recombines TRBV10-3 with TRBJ1-1; D remains unclear. This CDR3 comprises 12 residues. The germline V gene has CDR1 ENHRY and CDR2 SYGVKD. Trimming left V 3 bases short and J 4 bases short, with 6 bases between. The CDR3 DNA reads as TGTGCCATCAGTGACGGGGTCACTGAAGCTTTCTTT. Its translation: CAISDGVTEAFF.

The V gene is TRBV15, the J gene TRBJ2-1; D is possibly TRBD1 (5 bases). The germline V and J ends were trimmed by 1 base and 4 bases, with 20 bases remaining between them. The CDR3 totals 18 residues. In germline, CDR1 is LNHNV, CDR2 YYDKDF (reference sequence). CDR3 region: CATSRVQANGQKYNEQFF. Written as DNA, the CDR3 is TGTGCCACCAGCAGAGTACAGGCCAACGGGCAAAAATACAATGAGCAGTTCTTC.

The V and J genes are TRBV2 and TRBJ2-7; 8 bases align to TRBD2. The CDR3 length is 14 residues. The junction had 7 bases not matched to a gene; V was cut back by 7 bases and J by 2 bases. CDR1 is SNHLY and CDR2 is FYNNEI in the germline V gene. CDR3: CASTGGGGTYEQYF. The DNA for the CDR3 is TGTGCCAGCACGGGGGGCGGGGGGACCTACGAGCAGTACTTC.

The rearrangement links TRBV28 to TRBJ2-3; D might be TRBD1 (5 bases). This CDR3 spans 14 amino acids. V lost 2 bases to trimming and J lost 1 base, with 7 bases between them. Germline values: CDR1 MDHEN, CDR2 SYDVKM. This chain's CDR3 is CASSLGHRTDTQYF. For the CDR3, the DNA is TGTGCCAGCAGTTTAGGACACCGCACAGATACGCAGTATTTT.

CDR3 amino acids: CASSPSVRGSSYNEQFF. The CDR3 DNA sequence: TGCGCCAGCAGCCCCTCCGTTCGCGGAAGCTCCTACAATGAGCAGTTCTTC. The chain has TRBV5-1 and TRBJ2-1; the D is unclear. Germline CDR1 is SGHRS and CDR2 is YFSETQ. The V end was cut by 4 bases, the J end by 0 bases, with 17 bases between. The CDR3 is made up of 17 amino acids.

V and J are TRBV4-1 and TRBJ1-2; no clear D gene. CDR3 length: 14 residues. The V end was cut by 0 bases, the J end by 4 bases, with 9 bases between. Looked up from germline, CDR1 is MGHRA and CDR2 is YSYEKL. The CDR3 loop reads CASSQEGRVYGYTF. DNA of the CDR3: TGCGCCAGCAGCCAAGAGGGGAGGGTCTATGGCTACACCTTC.

V gene TRBV29-1 combines with J gene TRBJ2-3; D might be TRBD1 (5 bases). The CDR3 length is 14 residues. Germline-derived CDR1 and CDR2 are SQVTM and ANQGSEA. Trimming took off 4 bases at V and 2 bases at J, with 13 bases between the two ends. Here the CDR3 DNA reads TGCAGCGTTGCGCAGGGTTCCCCCACAGATACGCAGTATTTT. This translates into CSVAQGSPTDTQYF.

The chain couples TRBV6-5 to TRBJ1-3, with D maybe TRBD1 (5 bases). CDR3 length: 14 residues. CDR1 and CDR2 from the germline V gene are MNHEY and SVGAGI. V lost 7 bases, J lost 3 bases, and 13 bases lay in between. The chain's CDR3 is CASTTGGRGNTIYF. In DNA, the CDR3 is TGTGCCAGCACCACGGGGGGACGTGGAAACACCATATATTTT.